This T cell receptor beta chain was profiled in a study of CD8 T cells in ankylosing spondylitis listed by TCRdb under 2017. General notes on the study: The study set out to find disease-linked TCR variants by profiling T cell receptor beta repertoires in ankylosing spondylitis patients and healthy donors. Peripheral blood was sampled, and synovial fluid was also collected from ankylosing spondylitis patients. The full study cohort comprised 25 ankylosing spondylitis patients and 85 to 120 healthy donors.

Study-wide findings and limitations: In peripheral blood, the disease-linked clones were found at relatively low frequencies and had a CD8+ phenotype. Some of the motif variants had been reported before in the synovial fluid and blood of reactive arthritis patients, a finding that suggests common disease-initiation mechanisms. Blood from ankylosing spondylitis patients appeared to be characterized by a TCR beta motif made up of seven or eight highly homologous amino acid variants. The disease-linked clones were reported as significantly enriched in matched synovial fluid samples from ankylosing spondylitis patients.

This clonotype was observed many times. Its antigen is still unknown. No per-base quality is available; no much larger clone lies one base away. Unmatched junction bases come to 9, with V trimmed by 1 base and J by 6 bases. The CDR1 and CDR2 encoded by the germline V gene (reference sequence) are DFQATT and SNEGSKA. The CDR3 spans 15 residues, from the cysteine through the phenylalanine. The entry retains the CDR3 DNA only, 45 bases that are in frame from base 1. Instrument on record: Illumina HiSeq 2500. TCR beta libraries were prepared by quantitative 5'-RACE with molecular barcodes. The study's own analysis went as follows. A new computational method, built on a probabilistic model of VDJ rearrangement, was used to identify disease-linked TCR variants. TCRdb trimmed public reads at Q25 via fastp, called clones via MiXCR and kept in-frame beta chains. Under each unique CDR3 protein, matching rows form one entry showing the most common genes and DNA. For this entry, the V and J calls and clone size follow TCRdb and not the study's own pipeline. Counted in this sample were about 160,000 distinct CDR3 sequences; about a sixth of them appeared once. Together, the top ten hold approximately 7.8% of the sample.

This sequence uses TRBV20-1 and TRBJ2-1, with TRBD2 matching 7 junction bases. The origin of this receptor is a male donor with ankylosing spondylitis or in good health (not recorded which). Sequencing input: blood, either unsorted or a sorted T cell fraction (not recorded which). The encoded CDR3 is CSARVSGAPSNEQFF. In nucleotides, the sequence is TGCAGTGCTAGAGTAAGCGGGGCCCCCAGCAATGAGCAGTTCTTC.